This T cell receptor (beta chain) emerged from a study of cytomegalovirus exposure and HLA in healthy donors. The CDR3 runs 16 residues. Trimming cost V 0 bases and J 1 base, with 13 bases left between them. The germline CDR1 and CDR2 sequences are LGHNA and YSLEER. Amplification used 60 Vbeta primers and 13 Jbeta primers. Some clones are missing from TCRdb's copy, which holds only in-frame ones; the method was immunoSEQ multiplex PCR. The sample yields about 150,000 clones, approximately 86% seen once. The clonotype was recovered from a woman aged 50 to 60 in good health and CMV-seropositive. The rearrangement joins TRBV4-3 to TRBJ2-7, with D maybe TRBD2 (5 bases). The specimen sequenced was PBMCs. The CDR3 DNA reads TGCGCCAGCAGCCAAGAGGCGGTCGGCGGGTCCTACGAGCAGTACTTC. Amino acids: CASSQEAVGGSYEQYF.